One sample yielded the 21 T cell receptor beta chains listed below, sequenced in a study of shared clonotypes between healthy human individuals. The assay was immunoSEQ multiplex PCR, and TCRdb's table has in-frame clones only and misses some. Of some 1,600,000 clones listed, approximately 98% were seen once; the top ten hold about 0.42%. The sequencing sample was made of naive CD4+ T cells sorted from blood. Subset of the sample: CD45RA+ positively selected. The receptors stem from a man younger than 40 in good health.

This clone was seen once. CDR3 DNA: TGTGCCAGCAGAGGGGACAGGGGGCGGGAGACCCAGTACTTC. Protein product: CASRGDRGRETQYF. The V call is TRBV28, the J call TRBJ2-5; 12 nucleotides line up with TRBD1. The germline V gene encodes CDR1 MDHEN and CDR2 SYDVKM. This CDR3 spans 14 amino acids. V trimming: 6 bases; J trimming: 5 bases; junction bases outside the gene matches: 4.

This clone was recorded only once. This chain joins TRBV5-5 and TRBJ2-7; D remains ambiguous. Trimming pared 4 bases from V and 4 bases from J, leaving 9 bases between. The CDR3 extends over 12 amino acids. CDR1 is SGHKS, CDR2 YYEKEE, per germline (reference sequence). DNA of the CDR3: TGTGCCAGCAGCACAATACCTTACGAGCAGTACTTC. This translates into CASSTIPYEQYF.

This sequence joins TRBV18 and TRBJ2-7, with 7 bases matching TRBD1. With V trimmed by 7 bases and J by 5 bases, 14 bases remained unmatched. The CDR3 has 15 residues. Germline CDR1 KGHSH, CDR2 LQKENI. The CDR3 loop reads CASFYRTGPGHEQYF. The CDR3 DNA follows: TGTGCCAGCTTTTACAGGACAGGCCCGGGTCACGAGCAGTACTTC.

This sequence joins TRBV5-1 and TRBJ2-7; D is ambiguous. V was pared by 5 bases and J by 3 bases, with 12 bases between. The germline V gene has CDR1 SGHRS and CDR2 YFSETQ. The CDR3 extends over 13 amino acids. CDR3 sequence: CASRLILSYEQYF. As DNA, the CDR3 is TGCGCCAGCAGACTCATCCTTAGCTACGAGCAGTACTTC.

This chain links TRBV6-5 with TRBJ1-2; D is unclear. Germline CDR1 is MNHEY and CDR2 is SVGAGI. CDR3 length: 13 residues. V was clipped by 6 bases and J by 7 bases, with 15 bases between them. The CDR3 loop reads CASSPSSPSGYTF. The CDR3 DNA is TGTGCCAGCAGCCCTTCTAGTCCCTCTGGCTACACCTTC.

The CDR3 region has the DNA TGCAGCGTTGTACAGGGGGGGAGCACTGAAGCTTTCTTT. Encoded protein: CSVVQGGSTEAFF. The chain couples TRBV29-1 to TRBJ1-1; TRBD1 matches 8 bases. Germline V gene lookup returns CDR1 SQVTM and CDR2 ANQGSEA. The CDR3 runs 13 residues. Germline trimming cut 4 bases from V and 4 bases from J; bases unmatched to any gene: 5.

The V and J genes are TRBV5-1 and TRBJ2-2, with D maybe TRBD1 (5 bases). The CDR3 spans 15 residues. Trimming removed 1 base from V and 4 bases from J, with 11 bases in between. The V gene's germline CDR1 is SGHRS and CDR2 YFSETQ. This CDR3 reads CASSLTGEFTGELFF. In nucleotides, the CDR3 is TGCGCCAGCAGCTTGACAGGCGAGTTCACCGGGGAGCTGTTTTTT.

The J gene is TRBJ2-6, the V gene TRBV27; no clear D gene. The CDR3 runs 18 residues. The V gene lost 5 bases and the J gene lost 0 bases, with 17 bases spanning the gap. Germline CDR1 MNHEY, CDR2 SMNVEV (reference sequence). DNA of the CDR3: TGTGCCAGCAGTCACCTAAAGGTACTGGGCTCTGGGGCCAACGTCCTGACTTTC. Its translation is CASSHLKVLGSGANVLTF.

The chain recombines TRBV30 with TRBJ2-1; 9 bases are shared with TRBD1. The V and J ends lost 5 bases and 5 bases, in that order; junction bases with no gene match: 13. Looked up from germline, CDR1 is GTSNPN and CDR2 is SVGIG (reference sequence). This CDR3 region has 16 residues. The CDR3 protein is CAWLRRTGVHNNEQFF. The CDR3 bases are TGTGCCTGGCTTCGACGGACAGGGGTCCACAACAATGAGCAGTTCTTC.

In this sample, this clone turned up once. The chain recombines TRBV6-1 with TRBJ2-3; 7 nucleotides match TRBD2. The CDR3 spans 15 residues. The germline V gene encodes CDR1 MNHNS and CDR2 SASEGT. V lost 0 bases to trimming and J lost 7 bases; unmatched junction nucleotides: 7. CDR3: CASSEAGTIYHTQYF. CDR3 in DNA: TGTGCCAGCAGTGAAGCCGGGACTATCTATCATACGCAGTATTTT.

The chain is built from TRBV5-4 and TRBJ2-7; 7 nucleotides match TRBD1. After removal of 4 bases from V and 1 base from J, the junction contained 8 bases not matched to a gene. The CDR3 runs to 15 residues. Per the germline V gene, CDR1 is SGHNT and CDR2 is YYREEE (reference sequence). This chain's CDR3 is CASSPGTATSYEQYF. CDR3 nucleotides: TGTGCCAGCAGCCCCGGGACAGCGACTTCCTACGAGCAGTACTTC.

Here the CDR3 reads CASSIDGGWNEQFF. DNA for the CDR3: TGTGCCAGTAGTATAGATGGGGGCTGGAATGAGCAGTTCTTC. The gene calls are TRBV19 and TRBJ2-1; weak D call: TRBD1 (6 bases). Trimming removed 0 bases at V and 7 bases at J, with 10 bases between. Germline CDR1 is LNHDA and CDR2 is SQIVND (reference sequence). The CDR3 contains 14 residues.

The chain links TRBV2 to TRBJ2-1; D gene ambiguous. From germline, CDR1 is SNHLY and CDR2 FYNNEI. V was pared by 6 bases and J by 9 bases, with 12 bases between. This CDR3 has 12 residues. The CDR3 nucleotides read TGTGCCAGCAGCGACCGGACGCCTGAGCAGTTCTTC. Protein product: CASSDRTPEQFF. Based on the CDR3 plus reference TRBV2 and TRBJ2-1, the full variable domain is EPEVTQTPSHQVTQMGQEVILRCVPISNHLYFYWYRQILGQKVEFLVSFYNNEISEKSEIFDDQFSVERPDGSNFTLKIRSTKLEDSAMYFCASSDRTPEQFFGPGTRLTVL.

The rearrangement joins TRBV28 to TRBJ2-3; D not certain. V shed 6 bases and J shed 0 bases, with 10 bases lying between them. This CDR3 contains 14 residues. The germline CDR1 and CDR2 sequences are MDHEN and SYDVKM. CDR3 DNA: TGTGCCAGCAGAGGCGGAGCTAGCACAGATACGCAGTATTTT. Its protein is CASRGGASTDTQYF.

J is TRBJ1-5 and V is TRBV28, with D perhaps matching TRBD1 (5 bases). The CDR3 is 14 amino acids. Trimming removed 6 bases at V and 3 bases at J, with 12 bases between. In germline, CDR1 is MDHEN, CDR2 SYDVKM. CDR3 region: CASRDKRHNQPQHF. The CDR3 DNA is TGTGCCAGCAGGGACAAGCGCCACAATCAGCCCCAGCATTTT.

About this clone: The same CDR3 also results from other DNA sequences found in this sample. CDR3 loop: CASSPSGDEQFF. The CDR3 DNA follows: TGTGCCAGCTCACCGTCGGGGGATGAGCAGTTCTTC. The chain combines TRBV18 with TRBJ2-1; possibly TRBD2 for D (6 bases). V was trimmed by 3 bases and J by 8 bases, leaving 8 bases between them. CDR1 and CDR2 from the germline V gene are KGHSH and LQKENI. The CDR3 runs 12 residues.

This rearrangement joins TRBV18 to TRBJ1-1, with 9 bases identical to TRBD1. V dropped 2 bases and J dropped 0; count of bases not matched to a gene: 4. Looked up from germline, CDR1 is KGHSH and CDR2 is LQKENI. This CDR3 has 16 amino acids. CDR3 in amino acids: CASSPNRGPMNTEAFF. In DNA, the CDR3 is TGTGCCAGCTCACCAAACAGGGGGCCTATGAACACTGAAGCTTTCTTT.

CDR3 amino acids: CASSPLTVTEAFF. The CDR3 DNA follows: TGTGCCAGCTCACCTCTGACAGTCACTGAAGCTTTCTTT. The chain uses TRBV18 and TRBJ1-1; tentatively, D is TRBD1 (5 bases). The V gene's germline CDR1 is KGHSH and CDR2 LQKENI. Trimming removed 3 bases at V and 4 bases at J, with 9 bases between. The CDR3 runs to 13 residues.

This chain connects TRBV5-1 to TRBJ2-7; D is unresolved. In germline, CDR1 is SGHRS, CDR2 YFSETQ. With 4 bases removed from V and 2 bases from J, the gap between germline ends came to 13 bases. This CDR3 is 14 amino acids long. The CDR3 here is CASSISTPTYEQYF. The DNA of the CDR3 is TGCGCCAGCAGCATATCGACACCTACCTACGAGCAGTACTTC.

This rearrangement joins TRBV5-1 to TRBJ2-7; 8 bases line up with TRBD2. The J segment lost 3 bases and the V segment lost 4 bases, leaving 6 bases of the junction unmatched. This CDR3 has 14 amino acids. Per germline, CDR1 SGHRS and CDR2 YFSETQ. DNA for the CDR3: TGCGCCAGCAGCGGAACTAGCGGCGTCTACGAGCAGTACTTC. It codes for CASSGTSGVYEQYF. The full variable domain, rest sourced from reference TRBV5-1 and TRBJ2-7, is KAGVTQTPRYLIKTRGQQVTLSCSPISGHRSVSWYQQTPGQGLQFLFEYFSETQRNKGNFPGRFSGRQFSNSRSEMNVSTLELGDSALYLCASSGTSGVYEQYFGPGTRLTVT.

The chain recombines TRBV10-1 with TRBJ1-1; no reliable D call. V lost 5 bases and J lost 5, with 12 bases in between. Germline CDR1 is WNHNN and CDR2 is SYGVQD (reference sequence). CDR3 size: 13 residues. The CDR3 coding sequence is TGCGCCAGCAGTAGGACCCGTTCGACTGAAGCTTTCTTT. Its translation is CASSRTRSTEAFF.